This T cell receptor beta chain appears in the sequencing data of a study of early T cells in non-severe SARS-CoV-2 infection. Study at large: Investigators sequenced bulk RNA drawn from unsorted whole blood, and chains remained unpaired. The study, taken as a whole, reports: VDJdb-based annotation leaned toward anti-spike CD8 responses and missed private and CD4 specificities.

The CDR3 length is 13 residues. CDR1 is SQVTM and CDR2 is ANQGSEA in the germline V gene. V was pared by 3 bases and J by 5 bases, with 12 bases between. This clonotype was detected a few times. Its antigen is not identified. The TCR library protocol was used to attach unique molecular identifiers. These identifiers were attached to individual cDNA molecules. Each CDR3 protein gets one entry after TCRdb re-called the 5' RACE reads with MiXCR. The sample shows tens of thousands of distinct CDR3 sequences, 13% of them seen only once. The rearrangement joins TRBV29-1 to TRBJ2-3, with TRBD1 as a possible D gene (5 bases). Sequences were obtained from whole blood. This receptor was obtained from an adult who was a healthcare worker with PCR-confirmed SARS-CoV-2 infection or an uninfected control (not recorded which). CDR3 in amino acids: CSVEPRAGDTQYF. In nucleotides, the CDR3 is TGCAGCGTTGAGCCCAGGGCAGGAGATACGCAGTATTTT.